This is a list of T cell receptor beta chains from one sample in a study of immune characterization of retroperitoneal liposarcoma. TCRdb reprocessed the PCR reads with MiXCR, giving one entry per CDR3 protein. The table lists roughly 10,000 distinct CDR3 sequences, 27% of them singletons. Sequencing used tumor tissue. These receptors all stem from a female donor with retroperitoneal liposarcoma. CDR3s include the opening cysteine and the closing phenylalanine or tryptophan. A D gene is named only where the DNA matches it firmly. Size tells how often a clone was seen (once, few, many) or the class of an expanded clone, and some rows leave it out.

d_call: .; v_call: TRBV27; clone_size: .; j_call: TRBJ1-1; cdr3_nt: TGTGCCAGCAGTTTTCGGGCTGTGAACACTGAAGCTTTCTTT; cdr3_aa: CASSFRAVNTEAFF
d_call: .; v_call: TRBV6-8; clone_size: .; j_call: TRBJ2-1; cdr3_nt: TGTGCCACCGGGGTCGGGACTTCGTACAATGAGCAGTTCTTC; cdr3_aa: CATGVGTSYNEQFF
d_call: TRBD2; v_call: TRBV4-2; clone_size: .; j_call: TRBJ2-1; cdr3_nt: TGTGCCAGCAGCCAAGATAGGGTAGCGGGAAACAATGAGCAGTTCTTC; cdr3_aa: CASSQDRVAGNNEQFF
d_call: .; v_call: TRBV6-1; clone_size: medium-sized; j_call: TRBJ2-1; cdr3_nt: TGTGCCAGCAGGTCTCTTGACGCGTACAATGAGCAGTTCTTC; cdr3_aa: CASRSLDAYNEQFF
d_call: TRBD2; v_call: TRBV6-1; clone_size: many; j_call: TRBJ2-7; cdr3_nt: TGTGCCAGCAGTTTTGGGACTAGCGTGAGCTCCTACAATGAGCAGTACTTC; cdr3_aa: CASSFGTSVSSYNEQYF
d_call: TRBD2; v_call: TRBV5-1; clone_size: .; j_call: TRBJ2-3; cdr3_nt: TGCGCCAGCAGCTTGGAAGCGGGGGGGCAAGATACGCAGTATTTT; cdr3_aa: CASSLEAGGQDTQYF
d_call: TRBD2; v_call: TRBV12-3/TRBV12-4; clone_size: medium-sized; j_call: TRBJ2-4; cdr3_nt: TGTGCCAGCAGTTTATCCGGGGGGGCCAAAAACATTCAGTACTTC; cdr3_aa: CASSLSGGAKNIQYF
d_call: TRBD2; v_call: TRBV11-3; clone_size: few; j_call: TRBJ2-1; cdr3_nt: TGTGCCAGCAGCTTAGTTGTGCGGGAGGGCCGAGAGACCCAGTTCTTC; cdr3_aa: CASSLVVREGRETQFF
d_call: .; v_call: TRBV6-5; clone_size: many; j_call: TRBJ2-1; cdr3_nt: TGTGCCAGCAGTTACGAAGGAGATGAGCAGTTCTTC; cdr3_aa: CASSYEGDEQFF
d_call: .; v_call: TRBV12-3/TRBV12-4; clone_size: medium-sized; j_call: TRBJ2-1; cdr3_nt: TGTGCCAGCAGTTTAGCTGGGGAGACCCAGTTCTTC; cdr3_aa: CASSLAGETQFF
d_call: .; v_call: TRBV12-3/TRBV12-4; clone_size: many; j_call: TRBJ1-1; cdr3_nt: TGTGCCAGCAGTAAACAGGGAGTGAACACTGAAGCTTTCTTT; cdr3_aa: CASSKQGVNTEAFF
d_call: TRBD1; v_call: TRBV6-1; clone_size: medium-sized; j_call: TRBJ2-5; cdr3_nt: TGTGCCAGCAGTCCCCCGCGGCAGGGGGCTCGGGAGACCCAGTACTTC; cdr3_aa: CASSPPRQGARETQYF
d_call: .; v_call: TRBV24-1; clone_size: once; j_call: TRBJ2-7; cdr3_nt: TGTGCCACCAGTGCCCCAGCGGTCGTCGTAGGCGAGCAGTACTTC; cdr3_aa: CATSAPAVVVGEQYF
d_call: TRBD1; v_call: TRBV6-6; clone_size: .; j_call: TRBJ2-7; cdr3_nt: TGTGCCAGCAGTTATTTTCCGACAGGGGTCTCTCACGAGCAGTACTTC; cdr3_aa: CASSYFPTGVSHEQYF
d_call: .; v_call: TRBV27; clone_size: .; j_call: TRBJ2-7; cdr3_nt: TGTGCCAGCAGTCCCGCCGGACAGTTCAGCTACGAGCAGTACTTC; cdr3_aa: CASSPAGQFSYEQYF
d_call: .; v_call: TRBV11-1; clone_size: .; j_call: TRBJ1-4; cdr3_nt: TGTGCCAGCTCCAGTGGTGAAAAACTGTTTTTT; cdr3_aa: CASSSGEKLFF
d_call: TRBD2; v_call: TRBV27; clone_size: .; j_call: TRBJ2-1; cdr3_nt: TGTGCCACTCAGCGGGGGGAAAACAATGAGCAGTTCTTC; cdr3_aa: CATQRGENNEQFF
d_call: .; v_call: TRBV10-1; clone_size: many; j_call: TRBJ2-7; cdr3_nt: TGCGCCAGCAGTCCCCGCAGAGCAGTCTACGAGCAGTACTTC; cdr3_aa: CASSPRRAVYEQYF
d_call: .; v_call: TRBV6-6; clone_size: many; j_call: TRBJ1-2; cdr3_nt: TGTGCCAGCAGTTACTCGGGCAGATACTATGGCTACACCTTC; cdr3_aa: CASSYSGRYYGYTF
d_call: .; v_call: TRBV6-8; clone_size: .; j_call: TRBJ1-6; cdr3_nt: TGTGCCAGCAGACAAGTAACCAATTCACCCCTCCACTTT; cdr3_aa: CASRQVTNSPLHF
d_call: .; v_call: TRBV6-1; clone_size: medium-sized; j_call: TRBJ1-5; cdr3_nt: TGTGCCAGCAGTTATTCCCGGAATCAGCCCCAGCATTTT; cdr3_aa: CASSYSRNQPQHF
d_call: .; v_call: TRBV6-1; clone_size: .; j_call: TRBJ1-4; cdr3_nt: TGTGCCAGCAGTCCAACCTCGTCTGAAAAACTGTTTTTT; cdr3_aa: CASSPTSSEKLFF
d_call: .; v_call: TRBV7-2; clone_size: medium-sized; j_call: TRBJ1-4; cdr3_nt: TGTGCCAGCAGCACGATGACAGGTTTGGGTGAAAAACTGTTTTTT; cdr3_aa: CASSTMTGLGEKLFF
d_call: .; v_call: TRBV6-1; clone_size: .; j_call: TRBJ1-1; cdr3_nt: TGTGCCAGCAGTGTGGTCGGGAACACTGAAGCTTTCTTT; cdr3_aa: CASSVVGNTEAFF
d_call: TRBD1; v_call: TRBV6-8; clone_size: many; j_call: TRBJ2-2; cdr3_nt: TGTGCCAGCAGCCCTCCGGGACAGGGGGCGCTTATGGACACCGGGGAGCTGTTTTTT; cdr3_aa: CASSPPGQGALMDTGELFF
d_call: TRBD2; v_call: TRBV6-1; clone_size: few; j_call: TRBJ2-1; cdr3_nt: TGTGCCAGCAGTTCTAGACGACTAGCGGGGGACAATGAGCAGTTCTTC; cdr3_aa: CASSSRRLAGDNEQFF
d_call: TRBD1; v_call: TRBV6-1; clone_size: .; j_call: TRBJ1-5; cdr3_nt: TGTGCCAGCAGTATCAACAGGGGCGGAGATCAGCCCCAGCATTTT; cdr3_aa: CASSINRGGDQPQHF
d_call: TRBD1; v_call: TRBV25-1; clone_size: .; j_call: TRBJ1-5; cdr3_nt: TGTGCCAGCAGTGCCGAGGGGGCATACCAGCCCCAGCATTTT; cdr3_aa: CASSAEGAYQPQHF
d_call: .; v_call: TRBV6-1; clone_size: .; j_call: TRBJ2-3; cdr3_nt: TGTGCCAGCAGTGAGGGGGTTAGCACAGATACGCAGTATTTT; cdr3_aa: CASSEGVSTDTQYF
d_call: TRBD1; v_call: TRBV7-9; clone_size: .; j_call: TRBJ1-1; cdr3_nt: TGTGCCAGCAGCGGACAGGGTGCCGGGAACACTGAAGCTTTCTTT; cdr3_aa: CASSGQGAGNTEAFF
d_call: TRBD2; v_call: TRBV11-3; clone_size: many; j_call: TRBJ2-7; cdr3_nt: TGTGCCAGCAGCGGACCACTAGCGGGAGGGCCTCAGGGAAAACCGAGGTACGAGCAGTACTTC; cdr3_aa: CASSGPLAGGPQGKPRYEQYF
d_call: TRBD2; v_call: TRBV6-1; clone_size: .; j_call: TRBJ2-1; cdr3_nt: TGTGCCAGCAGTGAAGTGGGGGGGGTCTACGAGAAGTTCTTC; cdr3_aa: CASSEVGGVYEKFF